The 7 T cell receptor beta chains listed next were all sequenced from one sample in a study of control samples from healthy donors and cancer patients (dated by TCRdb to 2019 to 2021). Receptor libraries were prepared by the immunoSEQ multiplex PCR assay. The immuneACCESS repertoire file appears here via TCRdb, limited to in-frame rearrangements. These files lack a portion of the clones; in checked studies, under half of the deficit traces to unresolved V genes, and the cause of the others is not known. The sample table contains tens of thousands of clones; only one count was recorded for 91% of them. Together, the top ten hold about an eighth of the sample. Sequenced material: PBMCs. The receptor source for this set is a man aged 45 to 65 with lung cancer.

The V call is TRBV6-5, the J call TRBJ1-4; 12 positions match TRBD1. Germline values: CDR1 MNHEY, CDR2 SVGAGI. The V and J ends lost 4 bases and 8 bases, in that order; junction bases with no gene match: 2. The CDR3 length is 14 residues. CDR3 sequence: CASSWGQGAEKLFF. DNA for the CDR3: TGTGCCAGCAGTTGGGGACAGGGGGCCGAAAAACTGTTTTTT.

V is TRBV2 and J is TRBJ2-1, with D unclear. V lost 4 bases and J lost 5, with 12 bases in between. The CDR3 is made up of 14 amino acids. Germline V gene data show CDR1 as SNHLY and CDR2 as FYNNEI. CDR3 amino acids: CASSAGPKNNEQFF. As DNA, the CDR3 is TGTGCCAGCAGTGCTGGGCCAAAAAACAATGAGCAGTTCTTC.

V gene TRBV5-1 combines with J gene TRBJ2-5, with TRBD1 matching over 8 bases. This CDR3 spans 17 amino acids. The germline gives CDR1 SGHRS, CDR2 YFSETQ. V lost 0 bases to trimming and J lost 2 bases; unmatched junction nucleotides: 9. CDR3 sequence reads: CASSLAGGQDKQETQYF. CDR3 in DNA: TGCGCCAGCAGCTTGGCCGGGGGACAGGATAAACAAGAGACCCAGTACTTC.

Remarks on this clone: One end of the junction varies from germline; a read error may be responsible. This chain joins TRBV14 and TRBJ1-3; tentative D call: TRBD1 (5 bases). Germline CDR1 and CDR2: SGHDN and FVKESK. This CDR3 is built from 11 residues. CDR3 bases: TGTGCCAGCAGCCAAGACGGACATCCTGCTTTT. Residues: CASSQDGHPAF. Full variable domain (outside the CDR3, taken from reference TRBV14 and TRBJ1-3): EAGVTQFPSHSVIEKGQTVTLRCDPISGHDNLYWYRRVMGKEIKFLLHFVKESKQDESGMPNNRFLAERTGGTYSTLKVQPAELEDSGVYFCASSQDGHPAFGEGSWLTVV.

This clone was recorded only once. This chain uses TRBV28 with TRBJ1-1; no firm D call. The CDR3 extends over 11 amino acids. Germline-derived CDR1 and CDR2 are MDHEN and SYDVKM. V was pared by 9 bases and J by 11 bases, with 16 bases between. The DNA of the CDR3 is TGTGCCAGTTCAAAGAGGTTTCAGGCTTTCTTT. It is translated as CASSKRFQAFF.

The V and J genes are TRBV30 and TRBJ1-1; D uncertain. The CDR3 length is 14 residues. CDR1 and CDR2 from the germline V gene are GTSNPN and SVGIG (reference sequence). The germline V and J ends were trimmed by 1 base and 4 bases, with 13 bases remaining between them. This CDR3 reads CAWSAGSWGTEAFF. In nucleotides, the CDR3 is TGTGCCTGGAGTGCGGGGAGTTGGGGCACTGAAGCTTTCTTT. The whole variable domain, remainder taken from reference TRBV30 and TRBJ1-1, is SQTIHQWPATLVQPVGSPLSLECTVEGTSNPNLYWYRQAAGRGLQLLFYSVGIGQISSEVPQNLSASRPQDRQFILSSKKLLLSDSGFYLCAWSAGSWGTEAFFGQGTRLTVV.

The chain is built from TRBV30 and TRBJ1-6, with no clear D. Germline CDR1 and CDR2: GTSNPN and SVGIG (reference sequence). V gave up 2 bases and J gave up 2 bases, with 10 bases separating them. The CDR3 covers 15 residues. The CDR3 nucleotides are TGTGCCTGGAGTCCGAGGAACCCCTATAATTCACCCCTCCACTTT. The encoded protein is CAWSPRNPYNSPLHF. The full variable domain, with the rest looked up from reference TRBV30 and TRBJ1-6, is SQTIHQWPATLVQPVGSPLSLECTVEGTSNPNLYWYRQAAGRGLQLLFYSVGIGQISSEVPQNLSASRPQDRQFILSSKKLLLSDSGFYLCAWSPRNPYNSPLHFGNGTRLTVT.